The 29 T cell receptor beta chains presented below share a single source sample, sequenced in a study of cytomegalovirus exposure and HLA in healthy donors. Primers included in the PCR were 60 Vbeta and 13 Jbeta primers. Method: immunoSEQ multiplex PCR; TCRdb's copy keeps in-frame clones and lacks some. The table records under 150,000 clones, about 78% of them present only once. Source material: PBMCs. Receptors were obtained from a woman aged 25 to 39 in good health and CMV-seropositive.

V and J are TRBV18 and TRBJ2-5; D possibly corresponds to TRBD2 (6 bases). Germline lookup yields CDR1 KGHSH and CDR2 LQKENI. Trimming shortened V by 3 bases and J by 5 bases, and 13 bases separated the two germline ends. The CDR3 is 14 amino acids. CDR3 DNA: TGTGCCAGCTCACCCTACGGAGGGCAGGAGACCCAGTACTTC. It is translated as CASSPYGGQETQYF.

The rearrangement joins TRBV2 to TRBJ2-3, with TRBD2 identical over 9 bases. The V gene end was trimmed by 4 bases and the J gene end by 5 bases; junction bases not matched to a gene: 4. The germline V gene has CDR1 SNHLY and CDR2 FYNNEI. The length of the CDR3 is 14 residues. This chain's CDR3 is CASSALAGRDTQYF. The CDR3 DNA reads as TGTGCCAGCAGTGCGCTAGCGGGACGAGATACGCAGTATTTT.

V and J are TRBV5-4 and TRBJ1-3; D is unresolved. Trimming stripped 4 bases from V and 0 bases from J, with 5 bases between. The CDR3 runs to 13 residues. Germline lookup yields CDR1 SGHNT and CDR2 YYREEE (reference sequence). The CDR3 sequence: CASSSYSGNTIYF. The CDR3 DNA reads as TGTGCCAGCAGCAGCTACTCTGGAAACACCATATATTTT. Combining the CDR3 with reference TRBV5-4 and TRBJ1-3 gives the whole variable domain ETGVTQSPTHLIKTRGQQVTLRCSSQSGHNTVSWYQQALGQGPQFIFQYYREEENGRGNFPPRFSGLQFPNYSSELNVNALELDDSALYLCASSSYSGNTIYFGEGSWLTVV.

This clone appeared a few times. This chain uses TRBV5-1 with TRBJ2-5, with a weak D call TRBD2 (5 bases). The end of the DNA aligns better with TRBJ2-7, so the J call may be wrong. This CDR3 has 13 amino acids. Germline values: CDR1 SGHRS, CDR2 YFSETQ. CDR3 sequence: CASSFEGSSEQYF. DNA of the CDR3: TGCGCCAGCAGCTTTGAGGGTAGCAGCGAGCAGTACTTC.

This chain joins TRBV7-8 and TRBJ2-7; 10 nucleotides line up with TRBD2. CDR3 length: 15 residues. Germline loops: CDR1 SGHVS, CDR2 FQNEAQ. V gave up 5 bases and J gave up 4 bases; unmatched junction bases: 8. The CDR3 DNA follows: TGTGCCAGCAGCCGGACTAGCGGAGTGCCTTACGAGCAGTACTTC. As protein: CASSRTSGVPYEQYF. Supplemented by reference TRBV7-8 and TRBJ2-7, the full variable domain reads GAGVSQSPRYKVAKRGQDVALRCDPISGHVSLFWYQQALGQGPEFLTYFQNEAQLDKSGLPSDRFFAERPEGSVSTLKIQRTQQEDSAVYLCASSRTSGVPYEQYFGPGTRLTVT.

The chain carries TRBV5-4 and TRBJ1-1; 12 bases align to TRBD1. V shed 3 bases, J shed 5 bases, and the junction held 5 bases outside the gene matches. From germline, CDR1 is SGHNT and CDR2 YYREEE (reference sequence). The CDR3 has 15 residues. CDR3 protein: CASSYGTGGATEAFF. The CDR3 region has the DNA TGTGCCAGCAGCTACGGGACAGGGGGCGCGACTGAAGCTTTCTTT.

Points on this clone: One junction end does not reproduce the germline sequence, and a read error may be involved. This same CDR3 is encoded by further DNA sequences in the sample. The chain couples TRBV14 to TRBJ1-4; D is perhaps TRBD1 (5 bases). The germline CDR1 and CDR2 sequences are SGHDN and FVKESK. There are 14 residues in the CDR3. CDR3 DNA sequence: TGCGCCACCTCACTTCCGGGGGATTTTGAAAAACTGTTTTTT. Translation gives CATSLPGDFEKLFF.

This clone was detected once. The genes are TRBV5-1 and TRBJ1-1; no definite D call. Germline V gene lookup returns CDR1 SGHRS and CDR2 YFSETQ. Trimming stripped 2 bases from V and 5 bases from J, with 13 bases between. The CDR3 is 14 residues long. This CDR3 reads CASSFDSGVTEAFF. The CDR3 DNA follows: TGCGCCAGCAGCTTTGATAGCGGGGTGACTGAAGCTTTCTTT.

V is TRBV7-9 and J is TRBJ2-6, with D perhaps TRBD2 (6 bases). This CDR3 spans 18 amino acids. Germline V CDR1 and CDR2: SEHNR, FQNEAQ (reference sequence). Between the trimmed V and J ends, which lost 5 bases and 4 bases, there was a span of 21 bases. The CDR3 sequence is CASSTTIVLATGANVLTF. CDR3 coding DNA: TGTGCCAGCAGCACGACTATCGTTCTAGCGACCGGGGCCAACGTCCTGACTTTC. The full variable domain, in which reference TRBV7-9 and TRBJ2-6 provide the parts outside the CDR3, is DTGVSQNPRHKITKRGQNVTFRCDPISEHNRLYWYRQTLGQGPEFLTYFQNEAQLEKSRLLSDRFSAERPKGSFSTLEIQRTEQGDSAMYLCASSTTIVLATGANVLTFGAGSRLTVL.

In the case of this clone: This CDR3 is also generated by other DNA sequences in the sample. This chain uses TRBV19 with TRBJ1-5; tentatively, D is TRBD1 (5 bases). The CDR3 is 14 residues long. Germline assignment: CDR1 LNHDA and CDR2 SQIVND (reference sequence). Trimming removed 3 bases from V and 1 base from J, with 7 bases in between. CDR3 DNA: TGTGCCAGTAGTATCGGGGGGAGCAATCAGCCCCAGCATTTT. Its protein is CASSIGGSNQPQHF.

J is TRBJ1-5 and V is TRBV29-1; D gene ambiguous. The CDR3 covers 12 residues. Germline V gives CDR1 SQVTM, CDR2 ANQGSEA. The V end lost 5 bases, the J end lost 0 bases, and 5 bases lay between the germline ends. This CDR3 reads CSVQDSNQPQHF. The CDR3 nucleotides read TGCAGCGTTCAGGATAGCAATCAGCCCCAGCATTTT.

The sample holds one count of this clone. J is TRBJ2-2 and V is TRBV13, with a tentative D call TRBD2 (6 bases). Trimming shortened V by 3 bases and J by 0 bases, and 14 bases separated the two germline ends. CDR3 length: 17 residues. Germline-derived CDR1 and CDR2 are PRHDT and FYEKMQ (reference sequence). CDR3 residues: CASSFFGRDANTGELFF. CDR3 sequence (DNA): TGTGCCAGCAGCTTTTTCGGGCGGGACGCGAACACCGGGGAGCTGTTTTTT. The whole variable domain, filled in from reference TRBV13 and TRBJ2-2, reads AAGVIQSPRHLIKEKRETATLKCYPIPRHDTVYWYQQGPGQDPQFLISFYEKMQSDKGSIPDRFSAQQFSDYHSELNMSSLELGDSALYFCASSFFGRDANTGELFFGEGSRLTVL.

The chain is built from TRBV28 and TRBJ1-5; the D gene is possibly TRBD1 (5 bases). Germline CDR1 MDHEN, CDR2 SYDVKM. The CDR3 sequence is 12 residues long. Deletions cut 7 bases from V and 4 bases from J, with 8 bases between. CDR3 amino acids: CASTGRNQPQHF. For the CDR3, the DNA is TGTGCCAGCACAGGGAGGAATCAGCCCCAGCATTTT.

This clone was detected only once. The V call is TRBV27, the J call TRBJ2-3; 9 bases agree with TRBD2. The ends lost 2 bases at V and 2 bases at J; junction bases unmatched: 5. The CDR3 is 16 amino acids. Germline V lookup: CDR1 MNHEY, CDR2 SMNVEV (reference sequence). The CDR3 DNA is TGTGCCAGCAGTTTAATAGCGGGGGAAAACACAGATACGCAGTATTTT. Protein product: CASSLIAGENTDTQYF.

The genes are TRBV7-8 and TRBJ2-7; 9 positions agree with TRBD1. Germline CDR1 is SGHVS and CDR2 is FQNEAQ. V dropped 6 bases and J dropped 7; count of bases not matched to a gene: 4. This CDR3 spans 12 amino acids. As DNA, the CDR3 is TGTGCCAGCAGTACAGGGGGCCGAGAGCAGTACTTC. This translates into CASSTGGREQYF.

The CDR3 DNA reads TGTGCCAGCTCACCATTTGAAGGGGACACTGAAGCTTTCTTT. Protein: CASSPFEGDTEAFF. The chain links TRBV18 to TRBJ1-1, with D maybe TRBD1 (5 bases). V was clipped by 2 bases and J by 3 bases, with 10 bases between them. Per the germline V gene, CDR1 is KGHSH and CDR2 is LQKENI. This CDR3 has 14 residues.

This clone was seen more than once but under ten times. The rearrangement links TRBV7-2 to TRBJ1-6; TRBD1 aligns across 8 bases. J gave up 4 bases and V 1 base, and 3 bases lay outside the gene matches. This CDR3 contains 16 residues. Germline-derived CDR1 and CDR2 are SGHTA and FQGNSA. This chain's CDR3 is CASSLGQGFYNSPLHF. CDR3 sequence (DNA): TGTGCCAGCAGCTTAGGACAGGGGTTTTATAATTCACCCCTCCACTTT.

This chain uses TRBV6-1 with TRBJ1-5, with 7 bases matching TRBD1. V was pared by 6 bases and J by 4 bases, with 3 bases of the junction left unmatched. The CDR3 is 13 residues long. From germline, CDR1 is MNHNS and CDR2 SASEGT. The DNA of the CDR3 is TGTGCCAGCAGGACAGGGTTAAATCAGCCCCAGCATTTT. Translated: CASRTGLNQPQHF.

V usage is TRBV7-8 and J usage is TRBJ2-5; a weak D match, TRBD2 (6 bases). Germline loops: CDR1 SGHVS, CDR2 FQNEAQ. Between the trimmed V and J ends, which lost 1 base and 7 bases, there was a span of 7 bases. The CDR3 has 12 amino acids. The CDR3, as DNA: TGTGCCAGCAGCTTAGGGCGGGGGACCCAGTACTTC. Its protein product is CASSLGRGTQYF.

V is TRBV11-2 and J is TRBJ2-1, with D possibly TRBD1 on 6 matching bases. Germline loops: CDR1 SGHAT, CDR2 FQNNGV. The CDR3 consists of 16 residues. V lost 5 bases to trimming and J lost 0 bases, with 14 bases between them. In DNA, the CDR3 is TGTGCCAGCAGCGAAAACAGGGTCCCCTCCTACAATGAGCAGTTCTTC. Encoded protein: CASSENRVPSYNEQFF.

This clone was recorded once. The gene calls are TRBV11-3 and TRBJ1-1; tentative D call: TRBD1 (5 bases). The CDR3 extends over 15 amino acids. CDR1 and CDR2 (germline): SGHNT, YENEEA. With 3 bases removed from V and 1 base from J, the gap between germline ends came to 12 bases. CDR3 coding DNA: TGTGCCAGCAGCTTTTACCACACAGGGAACACTGAAGCTTTCTTT. It is translated as CASSFYHTGNTEAFF. The entire variable domain, with the rest obtained from reference TRBV11-3 and TRBJ1-1, is as follows: EAGVVQSPRYKIIEKKQPVAFWCNPISGHNTLYWYLQNLGQGPELLIRYENEEAVDDSQLPKDRFSAERLKGVDSTLKIQPAELGDSAVYLCASSFYHTGNTEAFFGQGTRLTVV.

The genes are TRBV7-9 and TRBJ2-1; D might be TRBD1 (5 bases). CDR1 and CDR2 (germline): SEHNR, FQNEAQ (reference sequence). This CDR3 is 15 amino acids long. Trimming took 4 bases from V and 7 from J, leaving 17 bases between them. This CDR3 is CASSSRRTLVNEQFF. The CDR3 DNA sequence: TGTGCCAGCAGCTCCCGCCGGACACTTGTTAATGAGCAGTTCTTC.

This chain links TRBV7-8 with TRBJ1-5; TRBD1 matches at 9 bases. The CDR3 is 16 residues long. The V gene's germline CDR1 is SGHVS and CDR2 FQNEAQ. With V trimmed by 6 bases and J by 4 bases, 10 bases remained unmatched. The CDR3 bases are TGTGCCAGCAGTTTCGGGACAGGGCGCGCAAATCAGCCCCAGCATTTT. This gives the protein CASSFGTGRANQPQHF.

This chain connects TRBV5-1 to TRBJ2-7, with 9 nucleotides matching TRBD1. With V trimmed by 7 bases and J by 5 bases, 13 bases remained unmatched. The CDR3 is 15 amino acids. Germline CDR1 is SGHRS and CDR2 is YFSETQ. The CDR3, as DNA: TGCGCCAGCGGACTCTCGGGGACAGGGATCCACGAGCAGTACTTC. It encodes CASGLSGTGIHEQYF.

J is TRBJ2-1 and V is TRBV7-3, with unresolved D. The CDR3 runs 17 residues. Deletions cut 1 base from V and 6 bases from J, with 19 bases between. Germline loops: CDR1 SGHTA, CDR2 FQGTGA. The CDR3 protein is CASSLKAATILPNEQFF. As DNA, the CDR3 is TGTGCCAGCAGCTTAAAGGCAGCCACTATCCTCCCCAATGAGCAGTTCTTC.

V and J are TRBV7-9 and TRBJ2-3, with TRBD2 identical over 8 bases. Germline CDR1 and CDR2: SEHNR and FQNEAQ (reference sequence). The junction had 10 bases not matched to a gene; V was cut back by 5 bases and J by 0 bases. The CDR3 loop spans 17 amino acids. CDR3 in amino acids: CASSPLEAGESTDTQYF. In DNA, the CDR3 is TGTGCCAGCAGCCCGCTTGAAGCGGGGGAAAGCACAGATACGCAGTATTTT.

The chain joins TRBV7-9 to TRBJ2-5; 9 bases are a match to TRBD1. The J call is uncertain, as TRBJ2-7 better fits the DNA end. CDR1 and CDR2 (germline): SEHNR, FQNEAQ (reference sequence). The CDR3 runs to 15 residues. Here the CDR3 reads CASSLHGTGIDEQYF. DNA for the CDR3: TGTGCCAGCAGCTTACACGGGACAGGGATCGACGAGCAGTACTTC.

The J gene is TRBJ1-2, the V gene TRBV19; no definite D call. Per germline, CDR1 LNHDA and CDR2 SQIVND (reference sequence). The CDR3 has 13 residues. Trimming removed 6 bases at V and 7 bases at J, with 15 bases between. The DNA for the CDR3 is TGTGCCAGTAGATGGGCGGGCACATCTGGCTACACCTTC. It is translated as CASRWAGTSGYTF.

The chain has TRBV9 and TRBJ2-2, with TRBD2 as a possible D gene (5 bases). V gave up 0 bases and J gave up 1 base, with 7 bases separating them. The germline gives CDR1 SGDLS, CDR2 YYNGEE. The CDR3 is 15 amino acids. CDR3 in DNA: TGTGCCAGCAGCGTAGGCGGGTGGAACACCGGGGAGCTGTTTTTT. Protein sequence: CASSVGGWNTGELFF.